This TCR beta chain was captured by sequencing in a study of identical twins (dated by TCRdb to the mid-2010s). For the wider study: TCR alpha and beta repertoires from monozygotic twins, unrelated adults of various ages and cord blood were deep-sequenced to test whether fetal clonotypes persist. Replicate twin experiments were performed at different times using different library preparation protocols to rule out contamination.

Comment on this clonotype: Its antigen remains undetermined. No base quality information exists; no much larger clone differs at one position.

Trimming at the junction amounts to 5 bases on V and 4 bases on J, and the germline ends lie 11 bases apart. Reading the germline V gene gives CDR1 SGHTA and CDR2 FQGNSA. The CDR3, from cysteine to phenylalanine, totals 13 residues. Here the CDR3 DNA is all that survives: 39 bases in frame from base 1. The library was made by 5' RACE. Sequencing relied on an Illumina HiSeq 2000. Template switching introduced a universal primer binding site; the final cDNA contained a unique molecular identifier, enabling accurate counting of TCR cDNA molecules. First-strand cDNA for TCR alpha and beta chains was synthesized from specific primers in the conserved constant-segment region. To control for contamination, every cDNA library carried two barcodes: a SMART-Mk sample barcode plus Illumina barcodes. TruSeq adapter sequences, together with Illumina sample barcodes, were added in two successive PCR steps. Sequencing of the TCR alpha and beta cDNA libraries was done on the Illumina HiSeq platform using custom primers. The paper's data handling went like this. MiGEC was used to process raw reads and extract unique molecular identifiers, and MiXCR was used to find CDR3 positions. For each individual, recombination models were inferred using an EM algorithm with the repgenHMM and IGoR tools. Shared clonotype analysis was performed with the tcR package in R, normalizing sharing by the product of cloneset sizes. To study raw recombination free of thymic and clonal selection effects, out-of-frame nonproductive sequences were analyzed. In TCRdb, the public reads were trimmed at Q25 with fastp and aligned with MiXCR, with productive beta chains retained. Here each entry gathers all rows of one CDR3 protein and keeps the most common genes and DNA. It is TCRdb's table, rather than the study itself, that gives the V and J calls and clone size. A total of over 600,000 distinct CDR3 sequences appear in this sample, about 20% of them only once. Approximately 4.5% of the sample lies in the top ten.

Every donor was a healthy Caucasian. The twin cohort consisted of three pairs of female monozygotic twins, all aged roughly 18 to 30 years. RNA for TCR libraries was isolated from peripheral blood mononuclear cells. Results and caveats for the whole study, not just this receptor: Compared with coincidental sharing between unrelated individuals, out-of-frame TCR alpha sequences shared between twins had an excess of sequences with low generation probability. Abundant cord blood beta clonotypes had fewer insertions, young adult naive repertoires showed a similar but weaker trend, and memory repertoires showed no such trend. Out-of-frame TCR alpha sharing in monozygotic twins was systematically underestimated by recombination models, whereas sharing between unrelated individuals was in agreement with the recombination models. A weaker excess of twin sharing was found in beta out-of-frame sequences because the signal-to-noise ratio was lowered by fewer shared sequences. Because the same donors could not be followed over many years, the conclusions relied on cross-sectional statistical analysis. Zero-insertion analyses could be partly confounded by invariant T cells such as MAIT and iNKT, although diverse VJ usage argued against such confounding for most clonotypes.

This same sample was also taken into another study, of T cells expressing NK-cell markers. From the second report: In sorted CD3+CD56+NKG2C+, CD3+CD56+NKG2C- and CD3+CD56-NKG2C+ T-cell subsets from several donors, TCR beta-chain repertoires were profiled. Among the eight sequenced donors, seven were HCMV-seropositive and one was HCMV-seronegative. In several experiments an anti-gammadeltaTCR antibody was added to restrict sorting to alphabetaTCR-expressing T cells. For six donors, the dominant CD3+CD56+NKG2C+ clonotypes were among the top 10 CD8+ clonotypes and accounted for roughly 1.0-7.5% of CD8+ T cells. Those dominant clonotypes were again the most abundant among CD3+CD56-NKG2C+ cells in a handful of donors, at about 25-60.1%. It remained unclear whether the expanded NKG2C-expressing T cell clones were specific for HCMV antigens. The study sequenced eight donors, all healthy volunteers chosen at random: three men and five women. HCMV serostatus was determined by detecting HCMV-specific IgG in serum with a commercial ELISA kit. For roughly six donors, bulk peripheral blood T-cell repertoires were also sequenced from unsorted PBMC. MIGEC was used to demultiplex reads and group the reads by UMI, and MiTCR was used to assemble and quantify clonotypes. Only TCR cDNA sequences supported by at least two reads were kept to exclude erroneous sequences. The tcR package was used for downstream repertoire analysis, and clonotypes were matched between fractions using CDR3 nucleotide sequence together with V segment. VDJmatch was used to annotate antigen specificity against VDJdb, with one amino acid substitution allowed in CDR3.

Material for sequencing was PBMCs. This clonotype was obtained from a woman younger than 30 in good health. Here the chain combines TRBV7-2 and TRBJ1-1, with the D gene call left open. CDR3 sequence: CASSTSRGTEAFF. DNA sequence: TGTGCCAGCAGCACCTCACGGGGCACTGAAGCTTTCTTT.